The entry below describes one T cell receptor beta chain. Its target is not known. This record belongs to a study of T cell responses to AZD1222 COVID-19 vaccine. Turning to the study itself: Researchers grouped second doses given at about 4 or about 12 weeks into one pool. Points from the study as a whole: Reportedly, nearly half the spike-specific TCRs target unmutated variant regions. Donor demographics were predominantly white British with a female majority; clonal diversity may be underestimated. Only a handful of people who got AZD1222 tested seropositive at baseline.

Profiling relied on immunoSEQ multiplex PCR, and the TCRdb table lists in-frame clones only, not all of them. Altogether about 140,000 clones are present, 85% to 90% being singletons, with the ten largest covering around 3.6%. The input for sequencing was peripheral blood, taken on day 0 of AZD1222 vaccination. The TCR was taken from an adult in good health.

CDR3 residues: CASSQGSDGYGYTF. For the CDR3, the DNA is TGTGCCAGCAGCCAAGGGTCGGATGGGTATGGCTACACCTTC. This sequence joins TRBV3-1 (or the pseudogene TRBV3-2) and TRBJ1-2, with unresolved D. Germline CDR1 is LGHDT and CDR2 is YNNKEL (reference sequence). The CDR3 extends over 14 amino acids. The germline V and J ends were trimmed by 1 base and 5 bases, with 11 bases remaining between them.